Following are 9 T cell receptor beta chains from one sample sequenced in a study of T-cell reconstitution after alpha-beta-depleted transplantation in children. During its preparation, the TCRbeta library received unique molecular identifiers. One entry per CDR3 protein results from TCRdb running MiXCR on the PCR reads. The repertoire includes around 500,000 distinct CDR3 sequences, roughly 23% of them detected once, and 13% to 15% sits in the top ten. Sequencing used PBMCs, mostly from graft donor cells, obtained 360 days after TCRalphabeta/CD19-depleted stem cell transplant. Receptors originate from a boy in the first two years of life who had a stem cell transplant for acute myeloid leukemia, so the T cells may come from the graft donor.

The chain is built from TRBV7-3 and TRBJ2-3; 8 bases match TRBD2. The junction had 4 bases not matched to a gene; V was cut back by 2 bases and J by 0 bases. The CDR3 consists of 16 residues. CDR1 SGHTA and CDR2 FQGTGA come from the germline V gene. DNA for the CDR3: TGTGCCAGCAGCTTAGACAGCGGGGGTAGCACAGATACGCAGTATTTT. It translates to CASSLDSGGSTDTQYF.

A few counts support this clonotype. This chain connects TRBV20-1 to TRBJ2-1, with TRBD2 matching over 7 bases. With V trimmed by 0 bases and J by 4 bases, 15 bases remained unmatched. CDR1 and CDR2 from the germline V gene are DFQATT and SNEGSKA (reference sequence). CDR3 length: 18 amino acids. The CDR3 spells CSAREPRVAGDPYNEQFF. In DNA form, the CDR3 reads TGCAGTGCTAGAGAGCCCCGGGTAGCGGGTGATCCATACAATGAGCAGTTCTTC.

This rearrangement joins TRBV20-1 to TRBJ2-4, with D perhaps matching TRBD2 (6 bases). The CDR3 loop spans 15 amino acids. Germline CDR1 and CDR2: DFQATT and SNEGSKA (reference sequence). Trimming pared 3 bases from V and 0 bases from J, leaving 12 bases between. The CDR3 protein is CSASKAGEAKNIQYF. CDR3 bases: TGCAGTGCTAGCAAAGCGGGTGAAGCCAAAAACATTCAGTACTTC.

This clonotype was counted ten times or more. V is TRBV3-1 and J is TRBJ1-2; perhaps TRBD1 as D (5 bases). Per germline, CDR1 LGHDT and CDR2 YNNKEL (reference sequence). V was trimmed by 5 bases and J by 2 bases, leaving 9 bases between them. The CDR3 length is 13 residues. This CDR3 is CASSEGPNYGYTF. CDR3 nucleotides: TGTGCCAGCAGCGAGGGACCGAACTATGGCTACACCTTC.

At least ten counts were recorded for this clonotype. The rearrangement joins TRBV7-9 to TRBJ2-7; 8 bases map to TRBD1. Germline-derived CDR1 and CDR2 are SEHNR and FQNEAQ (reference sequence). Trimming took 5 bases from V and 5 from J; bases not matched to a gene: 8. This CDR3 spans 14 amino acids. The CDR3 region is CASSPTGQGHEQYF. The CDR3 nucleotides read TGTGCCAGCAGCCCAACCGGACAGGGCCACGAGCAGTACTTC.

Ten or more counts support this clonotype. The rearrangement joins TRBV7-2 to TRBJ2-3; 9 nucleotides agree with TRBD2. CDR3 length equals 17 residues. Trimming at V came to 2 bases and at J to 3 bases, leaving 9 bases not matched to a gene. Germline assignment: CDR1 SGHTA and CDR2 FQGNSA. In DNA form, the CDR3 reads TGTGCCAGCAGCTTATCGGGCGGGGGGGTAAAAACAGATACGCAGTATTTT. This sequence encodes CASSLSGGGVKTDTQYF.

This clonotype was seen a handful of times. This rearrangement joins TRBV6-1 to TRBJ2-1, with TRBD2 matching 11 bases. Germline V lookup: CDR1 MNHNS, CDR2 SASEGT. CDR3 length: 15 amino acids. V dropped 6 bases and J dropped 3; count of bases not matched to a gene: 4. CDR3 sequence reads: CASSKLAGVYNEQFF. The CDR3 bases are TGTGCCAGCAGCAAACTAGCGGGGGTCTACAATGAGCAGTTCTTC.

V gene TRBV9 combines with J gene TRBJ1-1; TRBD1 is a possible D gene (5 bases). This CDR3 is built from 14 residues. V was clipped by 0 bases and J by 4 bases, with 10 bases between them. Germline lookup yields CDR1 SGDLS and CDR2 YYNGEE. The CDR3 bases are TGTGCCAGCAGCGTAGGGCAGGGCTCCACTGAAGCTTTCTTT. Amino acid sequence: CASSVGQGSTEAFF.

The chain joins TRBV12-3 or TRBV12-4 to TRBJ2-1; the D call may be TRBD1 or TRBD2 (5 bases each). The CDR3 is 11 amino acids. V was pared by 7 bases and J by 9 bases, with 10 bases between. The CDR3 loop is CASTLGVEQFF. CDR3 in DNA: TGTGCCAGCACCCTGGGGGTTGAGCAGTTCTTC.